This entry lists 22 T cell receptor beta chains sequenced from one sample in a study of CD4 T cells in relation to SARS-CoV-2 and coronaviruses. The unexposed donors gave CD4+ T cells in about 2010-2019, prior to COVID-19. Isolation of CD4+ T cells took place after about 9 days in culture. Antigens for these TCRs are unknown. Sequenced by immunoSEQ multiplex PCR; TCRdb stores in-frame clones only, minus some. The table includes tens of thousands of clones, approximately 78% detected once. Input material: CD4+ T cells from PBMCs, cultured in vitro. The receptors come from a human donor in good health.

The rearrangement uses TRBV5-1 and TRBJ2-7; D gene uncertain. The ends were cut back, 3 bases at V and 1 base at J, with 8 bases in the middle. Germline loops: CDR1 SGHRS, CDR2 YFSETQ. CDR3 size: 13 residues. CDR3 nucleotide sequence: TGCGCCAGCAGCTGGACGGTTTCCTACGAGCAGTACTTC. Translation gives CASSWTVSYEQYF.

This chain joins TRBV20-1 and TRBJ1-3, with D possibly being TRBD1 (6 bases). Germline CDR1 is DFQATT and CDR2 is SNEGSKA (reference sequence). The V and J ends lost 3 bases and 4 bases respectively, with 13 bases between them. The length of the CDR3 is 14 residues. The DNA for the CDR3 is TGCAGTGCTAGTCCGGGGGCCTCCGGAAACACCATATATTTT. It codes for CSASPGASGNTIYF.

J is TRBJ2-5 and V is TRBV11-2; D tentatively reads TRBD1 or TRBD2 (5 bases each). CDR1 is SGHAT, CDR2 FQNNGV, per germline. Deletions cut 5 bases from V and 3 bases from J, with 13 bases between. The CDR3 loop spans 14 amino acids. This CDR3 reads CASSVPGRKETQYF. In DNA form, the CDR3 reads TGTGCCAGCAGCGTTCCGGGACGGAAAGAGACCCAGTACTTC.

There are a few counts of this clone. The CDR3 spells CASTSSGRFGTYNEQFF. The CDR3 DNA sequence: TGTGCCAGTACATCTAGCGGGAGGTTCGGGACCTACAATGAGCAGTTCTTC. The gene calls are TRBV19 and TRBJ2-1; 11 bases are shared with TRBD2. CDR1 is LNHDA, CDR2 SQIVND, per germline (reference sequence). V dropped 7 bases and J dropped 2; count of bases not matched to a gene: 10. There are 17 residues in the CDR3.

This chain links TRBV5-4 with TRBJ2-7; 8 bases are a match to TRBD2. The CDR3 loop spans 14 amino acids. Germline CDR1 reads SGHNT; CDR2 reads YYREEE (reference sequence). V was pared by 0 bases and J by 3 bases, with 2 bases of the junction left unmatched. The CDR3 bases are TGTGCCAGCAGCTTGGCGGGGGGGCACTACGAGCAGTACTTC. Protein sequence: CASSLAGGHYEQYF.

The CDR3 region is CATSRDYETGLWETQYF. The CDR3 coding sequence is TGTGCCACCAGCAGAGATTATGAGACAGGGCTCTGGGAGACCCAGTACTTC. The chain employs TRBV15 and TRBJ2-5, with 7 positions matching TRBD1. Trimming at V came to 0 bases and at J to 5 bases, leaving 12 bases not matched to a gene. Germline loops: CDR1 LNHNV, CDR2 YYDKDF (reference sequence). CDR3 length: 17 residues.

The rearrangement links TRBV19 to TRBJ1-5; 11 bases line up with TRBD1. The length of the CDR3 is 15 residues. V gave up 4 bases and J gave up 7 bases; unmatched junction bases: 6. Per germline, CDR1 LNHDA and CDR2 SQIVND (reference sequence). Here the CDR3 reads CASSTRTGGEQPQHF. DNA for the CDR3: TGTGCCAGTAGTACGAGGACAGGGGGCGAACAGCCCCAGCATTTT.

The chain joins TRBV18 to TRBJ1-4; D is undetermined. Germline V gene lookup returns CDR1 KGHSH and CDR2 LQKENI. V shed 4 bases and J shed 8 bases, with 8 bases lying between them. This CDR3 contains 12 residues. The CDR3 DNA reads TGTGCCAGCTCACGACTAGGAGAAAAACTGTTTTTT. Protein product: CASSRLGEKLFF.

The sample holds a few counts of this clone. V usage is TRBV18 and J usage is TRBJ1-3, with no clear D. The V gene's germline CDR1 is KGHSH and CDR2 LQKENI. The CDR3 is made up of 16 amino acids. V lost 0 bases to trimming and J lost 0 bases, with 9 bases between them. CDR3 amino acids: CASSPPQKTSGNTIYF. CDR3 nucleotides: TGTGCCAGCTCACCACCCCAAAAGACCTCTGGAAACACCATATATTTT. Based on the CDR3 plus reference TRBV18 and TRBJ1-3, the full variable domain is NAGVMQNPRHLVRRRGQEARLRCSPMKGHSHVYWYRQLPEEGLKFMVYLQKENIIDESGMPKERFSAEFPKEGPSILRIQQVVRGDSAAYFCASSPPQKTSGNTIYFGEGSWLTVV.

This clone was seen just once. V gene TRBV25-1 combines with J gene TRBJ2-7, with a tentative D call TRBD1 (6 bases). The germline gives CDR1 MGHDK, CDR2 SYGVNS. Trimming took 11 bases from V and 2 from J, leaving 13 bases between them. The CDR3 consists of 12 residues. The CDR3 DNA reads as TGTGCCGTCTCGGGGACACCCTACGAGCAGTACTTC. Residues: CAVSGTPYEQYF.

This clone was seen once. V is TRBV5-1 and J is TRBJ1-1; 8 bases agree with TRBD1. Germline V CDR1 and CDR2: SGHRS, YFSETQ. This CDR3 has 13 amino acids. V dropped 7 bases and J dropped 0; count of bases not matched to a gene: 2. Here the CDR3 reads CASGQGMNTEAFF. CDR3 nucleotides: TGCGCCAGCGGACAGGGAATGAACACTGAAGCTTTCTTT.

V usage is TRBV11-2 and J usage is TRBJ2-1; a weak D match, TRBD1 (6 bases). From germline, CDR1 is SGHAT and CDR2 FQNNGV. The germline V and J ends were trimmed by 4 bases and 3 bases, with 19 bases remaining between them. The CDR3 runs 17 residues. CDR3 amino acids: CASSSPSGTFVYNEQFF. In nucleotides, the CDR3 is TGTGCCAGCAGCTCGCCCTCCGGGACATTTGTCTACAATGAGCAGTTCTTC.

The rearrangement uses TRBV6-5 and TRBJ2-2, with TRBD2 identical over 10 bases. The CDR3 covers 15 residues. Germline V gene lookup returns CDR1 MNHEY and CDR2 SVGAGI. Losses at the gene ends were 2 bases for V and 6 bases for J; bases not matched to a gene: 3. In DNA form, the CDR3 reads TGTGCCAGCAGTTACGCTAGCGGGAGCTCCGGGGAGCTGTTTTTT. Encoded protein: CASSYASGSSGELFF.

The CDR3 here is CASSYKGGTGYEQYF. CDR3 nucleotide sequence: TGTGCCAGCAGCTACAAGGGCGGTACAGGTTACGAGCAGTACTTC. The chain uses TRBV6-5 and TRBJ2-7; D perhaps matches TRBD1 (5 bases). Germline CDR1 and CDR2: MNHEY and SVGAGI. Trimming cost V 6 bases and J 4 bases, with 19 bases left between them. The CDR3 contains 15 residues.

This clone came up a few times. DNA of the CDR3: TGCGCCAGCAGAATGGAGAGCACCGGGGAGCTGTTTTTT. This codes for CASRMESTGELFF. This sequence joins TRBV5-1 and TRBJ2-2; D is ambiguous. V shed 5 bases and J shed 4 bases, with 9 bases lying between them. The CDR3 spans 13 residues. The V gene's germline CDR1 is SGHRS and CDR2 YFSETQ.

This chain uses TRBV15 with TRBJ2-2, with 10 bases lining up with TRBD2. This CDR3 is built from 16 residues. With V trimmed by 0 bases and J by 5 bases, 3 bases remained unmatched. CDR1 LNHNV and CDR2 YYDKDF come from the germline V gene (reference sequence). The CDR3, as DNA: TGTGCCACCAGCAGAGATCGGACTAGCGGAACCGGGGAGCTGTTTTTT. Protein sequence: CATSRDRTSGTGELFF.

The chain carries TRBV28 and TRBJ1-2, with 7 bases fitting TRBD1. The germline V gene encodes CDR1 MDHEN and CDR2 SYDVKM. The J segment lost 8 bases and the V segment lost 3 bases, leaving 12 bases of the junction unmatched. The CDR3 runs to 15 residues. This chain's CDR3 is CASSLPDRPQGGYTF. In DNA form, the CDR3 reads TGTGCCAGCAGTTTGCCGGACAGGCCCCAGGGAGGCTACACCTTC.

V is TRBV18 and J is TRBJ1-1; no clear D gene. The CDR3 is made up of 13 amino acids. V shed 5 bases and J shed 1 base, with 8 bases lying between them. Germline V gene lookup returns CDR1 KGHSH and CDR2 LQKENI. CDR3: CASSGDRNTEAFF. The CDR3 nucleotides are TGTGCCAGCTCAGGGGATAGGAACACTGAAGCTTTCTTT.

The V gene is TRBV7-9, the J gene TRBJ2-5; D is uncertain. The CDR3 spans 12 residues. Germline CDR1 SEHNR, CDR2 FQNEAQ (reference sequence). V was trimmed by 1 base and J by 4 bases, leaving 4 bases between them. Here the CDR3 DNA reads TGTGCCAGCAGCTTAGTCGGAGAGACCCAGTACTTC. Residues: CASSLVGETQYF.

In DNA, the CDR3 is TGTGCCTCCCTTGGGGGGGCAGGGACTGAAGCTTTCTTT. Encoded protein: CASLGGAGTEAFF. The chain carries TRBV30 and TRBJ1-1; a weak D match, TRBD1 (6 bases). Trimming removed 7 bases at V and 5 bases at J, with 17 bases between. Germline V gives CDR1 GTSNPN, CDR2 SVGIG (reference sequence). The CDR3 totals 13 residues.

This clone showed up just a few times. The DNA for the CDR3 is TGTGCCAGCAGTTTGACAGGGCTCTCTGGAAACACCATATATTTT. Protein sequence: CASSLTGLSGNTIYF. V usage is TRBV28 and J usage is TRBJ1-3, with 7 bases identical to TRBD1. The length of the CDR3 is 15 residues. The V gene's germline CDR1 is MDHEN and CDR2 SYDVKM. V trimming: 3 bases; J trimming: 0 bases; junction bases outside the gene matches: 2.

This sequence joins TRBV9 and TRBJ1-2, with D possibly TRBD1 on 6 matching bases. CDR1 and CDR2 (germline): SGDLS, YYNGEE. The CDR3 has 14 residues. V shed 2 bases and J shed 6 bases, with 14 bases lying between them. This CDR3 is CASSVETGPNGYTF. The CDR3 coding sequence is TGTGCCAGCAGCGTGGAGACAGGCCCCAATGGCTACACCTTC.